Described below is a single T cell receptor beta chain sequence and its context. The target antigen is unknown. The V end was cut by 1 base, the J end by 5 bases, with 6 bases between. Germline lookup yields CDR1 SEHNR and CDR2 FQNEAQ (reference sequence). CDR3 length: 13 residues. This specimen comes from a study of T-cell reconstitution after alpha-beta-depleted transplantation in children. Study-wide results and caveats: Among T cells one year after transplant, newly produced cells accounted for most counts and diversity. Roughly two months post-transplant, alpha-beta T cells reportedly originated from several hundred graft clones that had expanded.

TCRbeta library construction was performed incorporating unique molecular identifiers. Each CDR3 protein gets one entry after TCRdb re-called the PCR reads with MiXCR. The data show 4,400 or so distinct CDR3 sequences, with approximately 13% seen just once and about 30% held by the top ten. The J gene is TRBJ2-1, the V gene TRBV7-9; D is unclear. Material: PBMCs, mostly from graft donor cells, obtained 60 days after TCRalphabeta/CD19-depleted stem cell transplant. The clonotype comes from a male patient under 10 years old who had a stem cell transplant for acute lymphoblastic leukemia, so the T cells may come from the graft donor. The CDR3 nucleotides read TGTGCCAGCAGCTTAGAAGGCGACAATGAGCAGTTCTTC. This sequence encodes CASSLEGDNEQFF.